This TCR beta chain was sequenced in a study of OX40 agonist ivuxolimab in advanced cancers. Study as a whole: The dose-escalation cohort had hepatocellular carcinoma, melanoma, renal cell or head and neck cancer.

Worth noting for this clone: The limits of the CDR3 on the DNA are not certain, so only TCRdb's listed CDR3 is given.

Sequenced by immunoSEQ multiplex PCR; TCRdb stores in-frame clones only, minus some. This sample yields approximately 60,000 clones, of which about four fifths are seen a single time; roughly 5.2% belongs to the top ten. The CDR3 is 16 residues long, counting both termini. The chain employs TRBV21-1 and TRBJ2-3; the DNA was not used to check the table's D call, TRBD2. TRBV21-1 is a pseudogene segment. This sequence was found in an adult with an advanced solid tumor such as melanoma, head and neck, liver or kidney cancer. The sequencing used CD4+ or CD8+ T cells sorted from blood, collected in a trial of the OX40 agonist ivuxolimab. The CDR3: CATKRVASGSTDTQYF.